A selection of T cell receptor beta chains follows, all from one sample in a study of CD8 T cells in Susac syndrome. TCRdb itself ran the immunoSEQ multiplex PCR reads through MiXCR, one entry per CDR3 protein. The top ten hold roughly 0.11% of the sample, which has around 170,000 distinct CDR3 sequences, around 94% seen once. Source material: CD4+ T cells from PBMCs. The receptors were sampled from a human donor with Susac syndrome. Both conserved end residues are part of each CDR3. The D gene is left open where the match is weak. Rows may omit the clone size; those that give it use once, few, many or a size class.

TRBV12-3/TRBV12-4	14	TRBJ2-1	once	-	CASSETRVVVEQFF	TGTGCCAGCAGTGAGACCAGGGTTGTTGTTGAGCAGTTCTTC
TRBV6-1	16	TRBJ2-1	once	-	CASSGLQGLAYNEQFF	TGTGCCAGCAGTGGTCTCCAGGGGTTAGCCTACAATGAGCAGTTCTTC
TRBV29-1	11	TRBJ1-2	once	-	CSVVPTYGYTF	TGCAGCGTTGTACCAACCTATGGCTACACCTTC
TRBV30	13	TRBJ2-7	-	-	CAWSPGISNQQYF	TGTGCCTGGAGTCCAGGGATTTCGAACCAGCAGTACTTC
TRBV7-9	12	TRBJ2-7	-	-	CASSLMDREQYF	TGTGCCAGCAGCTTAATGGACCGCGAGCAGTACTTC
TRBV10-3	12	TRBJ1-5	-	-	CAITDGQQPQHF	TGTGCCATCACAGACGGTCAACAGCCCCAGCATTTT
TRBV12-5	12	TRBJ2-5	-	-	CASGFSGETQYF	TGTGCTAGTGGTTTTAGCGGCGAGACCCAGTACTTC
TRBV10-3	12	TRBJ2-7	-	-	CAIKGGEDEQYF	TGTGCCATCAAGGGGGGTGAGGACGAGCAGTACTTC
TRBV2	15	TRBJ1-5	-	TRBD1	CASTSDRQPNQPQHF	TGTGCCAGCACCTCGGACAGGCAACCTAATCAGCCCCAGCATTTT
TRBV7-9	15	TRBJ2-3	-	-	CASSLGVVSADTQYF	TGTGCCAGCAGCTTAGGGGTGGTGTCGGCAGATACGCAGTATTTT
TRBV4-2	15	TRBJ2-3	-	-	CASSQDRGRTDTQYF	TGTGCCAGCAGCCAAGATCGAGGGAGAACAGATACGCAGTATTTT
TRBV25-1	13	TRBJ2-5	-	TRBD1	CATAATGKETQYF	TGTGCCACCGCGGCGACAGGGAAGGAGACCCAGTACTTC
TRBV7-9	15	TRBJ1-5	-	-	CASSTRTRGNQPQHF	TGTGCCAGCAGCACGCGGACACGGGGAAATCAGCCCCAGCATTTT
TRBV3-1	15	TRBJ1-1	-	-	CASSQELWADTEAFF	TGTGCCAGCAGCCAAGAGCTCTGGGCGGACACTGAAGCTTTCTTT
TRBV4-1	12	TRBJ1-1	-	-	CASSSRVTEAFF	TGCGCCAGCAGCTCCCGGGTGACTGAAGCTTTCTTT
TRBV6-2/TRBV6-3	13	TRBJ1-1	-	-	CASSRGAGTEAFF	TGTGCCAGCTCACGGGGGGCCGGCACTGAAGCTTTCTTT
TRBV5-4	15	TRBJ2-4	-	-	CASSSDTLAKNIQYF	TGTGCCAGCAGCTCTGACACACTAGCCAAAAACATTCAGTACTTC
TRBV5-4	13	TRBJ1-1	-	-	CASSLVGVSEAFF	TGTGCCAGCAGCTTGGTAGGGGTTAGTGAAGCTTTCTTT
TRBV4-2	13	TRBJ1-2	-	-	CASSRGLERGYTF	TGTGCCAGCAGCCGGGGACTTGAGAGGGGCTACACCTTC
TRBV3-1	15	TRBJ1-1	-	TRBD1	CASSQNDRAVTEAFF	TGTGCCAGCAGCCAAAACGACAGGGCGGTCACTGAAGCTTTCTTT
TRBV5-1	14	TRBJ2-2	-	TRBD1	CASSSQGALGELFF	TGCGCCAGCAGTTCCCAGGGGGCCTTAGGGGAGCTGTTTTTT
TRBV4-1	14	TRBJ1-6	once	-	CASSQDGARKRLHF	TGCGCCAGCAGCCAAGATGGGGCGAGGAAACGCCTCCACTTT
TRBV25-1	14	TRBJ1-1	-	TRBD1	CASSSDRVPYEAFF	TGTGCCAGCAGCTCCGACAGGGTCCCATATGAAGCTTTCTTT
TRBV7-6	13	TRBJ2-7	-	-	CASSRTQGHEQYF	TGTGCCAGCAGCCGCACCCAGGGCCACGAGCAGTACTTC
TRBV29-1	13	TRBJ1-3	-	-	CSVEGGTGNTIYF	TGCAGCGTTGAGGGCGGCACTGGAAACACCATATATTTT
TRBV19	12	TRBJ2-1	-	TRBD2	CASAMRGSGGVF	TGTGCCAGCGCCATGAGAGGTAGCGGGGGGGTCTTC
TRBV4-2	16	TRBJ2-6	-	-	CASSQDAGPGANVLTF	TGTGCCAGCAGCCAAGATGCGGGGCCTGGGGCCAACGTCCTGACTTTC
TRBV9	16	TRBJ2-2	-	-	CASSVGRWREAGELFF	TGTGCCAGCAGCGTAGGCCGCTGGAGGGAGGCCGGGGAGCTGTTTTTT
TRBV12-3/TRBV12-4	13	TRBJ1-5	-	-	CASSFRWGQPQHF	TGTGCCAGCAGTTTTCGGTGGGGGCAGCCCCAGCATTTT
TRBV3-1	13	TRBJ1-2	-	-	CASSQSTYYGYTF	TGTGCCAGCAGCCAGTCCACCTACTATGGCTACACCTTC
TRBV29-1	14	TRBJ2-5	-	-	CSVDYREGEETQYF	TGCAGCGTGGACTACAGGGAAGGGGAAGAGACCCAGTACTTC
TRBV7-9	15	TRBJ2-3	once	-	CASSSYRTSTDTQYF	TGTGCCAGCAGCTCTTATAGGACTAGCACAGATACGCAGTATTTT
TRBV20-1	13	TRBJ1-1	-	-	CSASDPRGTEAFF	TGCAGTGCTAGTGACCCGAGGGGGACTGAAGCTTTCTTT
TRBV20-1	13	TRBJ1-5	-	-	CSARETANQPQHF	TGCAGTGCTAGAGAAACAGCTAATCAGCCCCAGCATTTT
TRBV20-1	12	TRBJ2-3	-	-	CSARGPGDTQYF	TGCAGTGCTAGGGGTCCCGGGGATACGCAGTATTTT
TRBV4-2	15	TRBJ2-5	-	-	CASSQGGGLQETQYF	TGTGCCAGCAGCCAAGGGGGCGGTCTTCAGGAGACCCAGTACTTC
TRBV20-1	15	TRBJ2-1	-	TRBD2	CSATPPGGGYNEQFF	TGCAGTGCTACCCCCCCGGGCGGGGGTTACAATGAGCAGTTCTTC
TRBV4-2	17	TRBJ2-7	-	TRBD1	CASSPARGQVSSYEQYF	TGTGCCAGCAGCCCGGCTAGAGGACAGGTGAGCTCCTACGAGCAGTACTTC
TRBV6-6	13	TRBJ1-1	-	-	CATWKGGITEAFF	TGTGCCACCTGGAAAGGGGGAATCACTGAAGCTTTCTTT
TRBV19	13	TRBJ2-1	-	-	CASRTDSYNEQFF	TGTGCCAGTAGAACGGACAGCTACAATGAGCAGTTCTTC
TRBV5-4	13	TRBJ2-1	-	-	CASSSREGREQFF	TGTGCCAGCAGCTCCCGTGAAGGGCGTGAGCAGTTCTTC
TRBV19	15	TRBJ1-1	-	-	CASTTRQAPRAEAFF	TGTGCCAGTACCACAAGACAGGCCCCAAGGGCTGAAGCTTTCTTT
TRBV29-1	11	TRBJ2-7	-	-	CSVLRGYEQYF	TGCAGCGTCCTAAGGGGGTACGAGCAGTACTTC
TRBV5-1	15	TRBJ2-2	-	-	CASSPYRRYTGELFF	TGCGCCAGCAGCCCCTATAGGAGGTACACCGGGGAGCTGTTTTTT
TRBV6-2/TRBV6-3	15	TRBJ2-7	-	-	CASSRTQGTSYEQYF	TGTGCCAGCAGTCGCACCCAGGGGACTTCCTACGAGCAGTACTTC
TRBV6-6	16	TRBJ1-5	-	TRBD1	CASSPPTGLSNQPQHF	TGTGCCAGCAGTCCCCCGACAGGGCTGAGCAATCAGCCCCAGCATTTT